A single sample gave rise to the 16 T cell receptor beta chains below, sequenced in a study of T cell responses to AZD1222 COVID-19 vaccine. Some clones are missing from TCRdb's copy, which holds only in-frame ones; the method was immunoSEQ multiplex PCR. The profile shows about 150,000 clones, about 90% of them singletons. This material consisted of peripheral blood, taken 28 days after the second AZD1222 dose. Source of these receptors: an adult who received the AZD1222 COVID-19 vaccine.

This clone was observed a handful of times. The genes are TRBV6-5 and TRBJ1-6; a weak D match, TRBD1 (5 bases). CDR3 length: 15 residues. Germline V gene lookup returns CDR1 MNHEY and CDR2 SVGAGI. V gave up 6 bases and J gave up 7 bases, with 16 bases separating them. The CDR3 nucleotides are TGTGCCAGCAGCCCCGGGGGGGAAACGAATTCACCCCTCCACTTT. Residues: CASSPGGETNSPLHF.

This clone has only one observation. The V gene is TRBV2, the J gene TRBJ1-3; D ambiguous. The CDR3 runs to 16 residues. CDR1 and CDR2 from the germline V gene are SNHLY and FYNNEI. V was clipped by 1 base and J by 4 bases, with 14 bases between them. The CDR3 here is CASSEGEPGYGNTIYF. CDR3 sequence (DNA): TGTGCCAGCAGTGAAGGGGAGCCGGGGTACGGAAACACCATATATTTT.

This sequence joins TRBV28 and TRBJ2-4; TRBD1 is a possible D gene (5 bases). In germline, CDR1 is MDHEN, CDR2 SYDVKM. V was trimmed by 6 bases and J by 0 bases, leaving 12 bases between them. The CDR3 is made up of 15 amino acids. The CDR3 DNA is TGTGCCAGCAGCACCGACAGTTCAGCCAAAAACATTCAGTACTTC. It encodes CASSTDSSAKNIQYF.

The chain links TRBV3-1 (or the pseudogene TRBV3-2) to TRBJ2-7; D is undetermined. Germline values: CDR1 LGHDT, CDR2 YNNKEL (reference sequence). V was shortened by 2 bases and J by 3 bases, with 20 bases between the two germline ends. The CDR3 has 17 amino acids. Here the CDR3 DNA reads TGTGCCAGCAGCCAAAAAAGGCTAACCATGATCCTCTACGAGCAGTACTTC. Residues: CASSQKRLTMILYEQYF.

The J gene is TRBJ1-5, the V gene TRBV6-5, with D uncertain. The CDR3 sequence is 13 residues long. The V gene lost 4 bases and the J gene lost 6 bases, with 10 bases spanning the gap. Per germline, CDR1 MNHEY and CDR2 SVGAGI. CDR3 region: CASSWAPRQPQHF. Written as DNA, the CDR3 is TGTGCCAGCAGTTGGGCCCCTCGTCAGCCCCAGCATTTT.

V is TRBV28 and J is TRBJ1-6; 7 bases line up with TRBD1. Germline CDR1 is MDHEN and CDR2 is SYDVKM. This CDR3 region has 12 residues. The trim removed 7 bases at V and 10 bases at J, leaving 4 bases unmatched. The chain's CDR3 is CASTDRDSPLHF. CDR3 DNA sequence: TGTGCCAGCACTGACAGGGACTCACCCCTCCACTTT.

The J gene is TRBJ1-5, the V gene TRBV11-2, with no clear D. Trimming took 2 bases from V and 1 from J, leaving 3 bases between them. This CDR3 is 13 amino acids long. Germline-derived CDR1 and CDR2 are SGHAT and FQNNGV. CDR3 DNA sequence: TGTGCCAGCAGCTTAAGCAGCAATCAGCCCCAGCATTTT. It codes for CASSLSSNQPQHF.

A few counts support this clone. V and J are TRBV7-9 and TRBJ1-3; 7 bases map to TRBD1. From germline, CDR1 is SEHNR and CDR2 FQNEAQ (reference sequence). J was trimmed by 0 bases and V by 5 bases; bases with no gene match: 7. This CDR3 is 16 amino acids long. The CDR3 DNA reads TGTGCCAGCAGCCCTCAGACAGGGCGCTCTGGAAACACCATATATTTT. Translation gives CASSPQTGRSGNTIYF.

The rearrangement links TRBV5-1 to TRBJ1-4; D unclear. The V and J ends lost 5 bases and 5 bases respectively, with 7 bases between them. This CDR3 spans 12 amino acids. Germline V lookup: CDR1 SGHRS, CDR2 YFSETQ. Here the CDR3 reads CASSRENEKLFF. CDR3 bases: TGCGCCAGCAGTAGGGAAAATGAAAAACTGTTTTTT.

This chain uses TRBV27 with TRBJ1-5, with 9 bases lining up with TRBD1. This CDR3 is 15 amino acids long. J was trimmed by 6 bases and V by 5 bases; bases with no gene match: 8. Germline V CDR1 and CDR2: MNHEY, SMNVEV (reference sequence). The CDR3: CASSQLQGASQPQHF. Here the CDR3 DNA reads TGTGCCAGCAGTCAACTACAGGGGGCCTCTCAGCCCCAGCATTTT.

The chain links TRBV5-1 to TRBJ1-6; D may be TRBD1 (6 bases). The CDR3 sequence is 15 residues long. Germline CDR1 and CDR2: SGHRS and YFSETQ. V lost 4 bases and J 14 bases, leaving 22 bases between the germline ends. The CDR3 nucleotides are TGCGCCAGCAGCCCCGGAGGGGGGGGAAAGCGGACCCTCCACTTT. Protein sequence: CASSPGGGGKRTLHF.

This chain links TRBV11-3 with TRBJ2-3; 8 positions agree with TRBD2. This CDR3 has 15 amino acids. V was pared by 6 bases and J by 8 bases, with 13 bases of the junction left unmatched. CDR1 is SGHNT, CDR2 YENEEA, per germline. The CDR3 is CASSLRGDPPGTQYF. For the CDR3, the DNA is TGTGCCAGCAGTCTGCGGGGGGACCCACCAGGTACGCAGTATTTT.

This sequence joins TRBV30 and TRBJ2-7; 13 bases map to TRBD2. The CDR3 contains 17 residues. The germline CDR1 and CDR2 sequences are GTSNPN and SVGIG (reference sequence). The junction had 13 bases not matched to a gene; V was cut back by 4 bases and J by 4 bases. CDR3 protein: CAWIRPEGTSGKYEQYF. CDR3 in DNA: TGTGCCTGGATTCGGCCGGAGGGGACTAGCGGGAAATACGAGCAGTACTTC. Together with reference TRBV30 and TRBJ2-7, the CDR3 gives the full variable domain: SQTIHQWPATLVQPVGSPLSLECTVEGTSNPNLYWYRQAAGRGLQLLFYSVGIGQISSEVPQNLSASRPQDRQFILSSKKLLLSDSGFYLCAWIRPEGTSGKYEQYFGPGTRLTVT.

The gene calls are TRBV9 and TRBJ1-2; a weak D match, TRBD1 (6 bases). In germline, CDR1 is SGDLS, CDR2 YYNGEE. V lost 0 bases, J lost 8 bases, and 17 bases lay in between. This CDR3 region has 15 residues. The CDR3 nucleotides read TGTGCCAGCAGCGTAGGAGGGCAGGGGTTCGGAGGCTACACCTTC. Amino acids: CASSVGGQGFGGYTF.

The chain employs TRBV5-1 and TRBJ1-2; 7 nucleotides align to TRBD1. Looked up from germline, CDR1 is SGHRS and CDR2 is YFSETQ. Trimming took 0 bases from V and 6 from J; bases not matched to a gene: 5. The length of the CDR3 is 14 residues. CDR3 nucleotide sequence: TGCGCCAGCAGCTTGGTTTGGGACAGCCATGGCTACACCTTC. Residues: CASSLVWDSHGYTF. The full variable domain, with the rest looked up from reference TRBV5-1 and TRBJ1-2, is KAGVTQTPRYLIKTRGQQVTLSCSPISGHRSVSWYQQTPGQGLQFLFEYFSETQRNKGNFPGRFSGRQFSNSRSEMNVSTLELGDSALYLCASSLVWDSHGYTFGSGTRLTVV.

The gene calls are TRBV5-4 and TRBJ2-1; D is unresolved. Trimming cost V 4 bases and J 0 bases, with 8 bases left between them. The CDR3 sequence is 14 residues long. Germline V gene lookup returns CDR1 SGHNT and CDR2 YYREEE (reference sequence). The CDR3 here is CASSERSSYNEQFF. CDR3 bases: TGTGCCAGCAGCGAGCGCAGCTCCTACAATGAGCAGTTCTTC.